Listed here is a single TCR beta chain. Its antigen is unknown. These data come from a study of beta chain features in type 1 diabetes. Overall study context: Patients shared similar age, gender and cell yields with healthy donors.

Expressed TCRB transcripts were sequenced after all isolated RNA was converted to cDNA. Sequencing used immunoSEQ multiplex PCR; TCRdb keeps in-frame clones, though not all of them. The repertoire holds roughly 290,000 clones, with roughly 15% as singletons. Staining for CD45RO/CCR7/CD25/CD127/CD95/CD27 allowed sorting of CD4+ naive, central memory, regulatory and stem cell-like memory cells. Without exception, sorted populations had purity beyond 95%. Study-wide results and limits: Relative to healthy donors, patients appeared to have naive, central memory and Treg TCRB repertoires that were more similar. Type 1 diabetes patients had moderately but significantly shorter TCRB CDR3s in all four CD4+ subsets.

Trimming removed 5 bases from V and 2 bases from J; junction bases left unmatched: 3. The CDR3 consists of 15 residues. Germline lookup yields CDR1 MNHNS and CDR2 SASEGT. The specimen sequenced was naive CD4+ T cells from blood. The chain has TRBV6-1 and TRBJ2-1; TRBD2 matches 10 bases. This clonotype originated in a man between 18 and 35 years old with type 1 diabetes. For the CDR3, the DNA is TGTGCCAGCAGTTCCCTAGCGGGGGCCTACAATGAGCAGTTCTTC. Its protein product is CASSSLAGAYNEQFF.